This T cell receptor (beta chain) was profiled in a study of blood T cell repertoires in COVID-19. Source study methods: Cell counts per sample came from amplifying reference gene primers. The data were produced by immunoSEQ multiplex PCR, yet TCRdb's version contains in-frame clones alone and is incomplete. V and J calls and clone size come straight from that table; D and trimming were deduced from the DNA. This sample yields 130,000 to 150,000 clones, of which over 70% are seen a single time; roughly 35% belongs to the top ten. The CDR3 covers 14 residues. Germline CDR1 reads SGHNT; CDR2 reads YYREEE (reference sequence). Trimming pared 0 bases from V and 0 bases from J, leaving 7 bases between.

J is TRBJ2-7 and V is TRBV5-4, with D possibly being TRBD1 (5 bases). Material: peripheral blood. The receptor was derived from a man in his fifties who had recovered from COVID-19. DNA of the CDR3: TGTGCCAGCAGCTTGGGAGACAGCTCCTACGAGCAGTACTTC. This codes for CASSLGDSSYEQYF.